One TCR beta chain is described in this entry. The source of the sample is a study of blood T cell repertoires in COVID-19. The CDR3 extends over 14 amino acids. In germline, CDR1 is MNHEY, CDR2 SVGEGT. V trimming: 0 bases; J trimming: 6 bases; junction bases outside the gene matches: 3. Study processing details: For nucleated cells, counts were estimated from reference gene primer amplification. The repertoire was sequenced with immunoSEQ multiplex PCR; TCRdb's copy has only in-frame clones and lacks some. Clone size and the V and J calls come from that table; the DNA yielded D and trimming. The sample lists 20,000 to 25,000 clones, 80% to 90% occurring once.

This clonotype was obtained from a human donor with active COVID-19. The donor label of this sample is uncertain. The sequenced material came from peripheral blood. J is TRBJ1-1 and V is TRBV6-2 or TRBV6-3, with 8 bases fitting TRBD1. The CDR3 loop is CASSYSNRGAEAFF. In DNA, the CDR3 is TGTGCCAGCAGTTACTCGAACAGGGGGGCTGAAGCTTTCTTT.